This T cell receptor beta chain stems from a study of beta chain features in type 1 diabetes. Whole-study results and caveats: For Type 1 diabetes patients, all four CD4+ subsets carried TCRB CDR3s that were moderately but significantly shorter. For cells with high TCR expression, cDNA sequencing could yield over-representation.

Turning to this clone: Its target is not known.

The whole isolated RNA underwent reverse transcription, so sequencing captured expressed TCRB transcripts. Some 3.8 million reads, on average, came from each naive, central memory and regulatory T cell sample. Generated by immunoSEQ multiplex PCR, the TCRdb table keeps only in-frame clones and is missing some. The sample holds more than 150,000 clones, about 13% seen once. Sorted populations all exceeded 98% purity. Germline V gene data show CDR1 as SGDLS and CDR2 as YYNGEE. The CDR3 runs 15 residues. V shed 2 bases and J 5 bases; nucleotides not matched to a gene: 8. The chain couples TRBV9 to TRBJ2-3, with TRBD2 identical over 7 bases. The sequence derives from a woman under 30 in good health. Material: central memory CD4+ T cells from blood. CDR3 in amino acids: CASSVQAGALDTQYF. The CDR3 nucleotides are TGTGCCAGCAGCGTGCAGGCGGGAGCGTTAGATACGCAGTATTTT. The variable domain in full, with the rest retrieved from reference TRBV9 and TRBJ2-3, is DSGVTQTPKHLITATGQRVTLRCSPRSGDLSVYWYQQSLDQGLQFLIQYYNGEERAKGNILERFSAQQFPDLHSELNLSSLELGDSALYFCASSVQAGALDTQYFGPGTRLTVL.